This TCR beta chain emerged from a study of shared clonotypes between healthy human individuals. CDR3 size: 16 residues. V was cut by 1 base and J by 4 bases, with 17 bases left in between. CDR1 and CDR2 from the germline V gene are KGHSY and FQNENV. TCRdb keeps only in-frame clones here, not all; method: immunoSEQ multiplex PCR. The sample includes 550,000 to 750,000 clones, about 90% of them seen just once. Findings of the study overall: Naive CD4 clonotype sharing across several donors was around 5%. Clonotype sharing among donors was expected to depend on sequencing depth. Generation of non-shared clonotypes was less probable than generation of clonotypes shared by all four donors. The study's rarefaction showed incomplete sorted-subset sequencing despite large depth.

Positively selected for CCR7, the CD45RO-negative cells used as naive CD8 cells excluded terminally differentiated effector memory CD45RA+ cells. Points on this clone: What it recognizes is unknown.

What was sequenced was naive CD8+ T cells sorted from blood. V and J are TRBV16 and TRBJ2-7; the D gene is possibly TRBD1 (6 bases). This receptor was obtained from a man younger than 40 in good health. CDR3 protein: CASSQFGETGRYEQYF. The CDR3 DNA reads TGTGCCAGCAGCCAATTCGGTGAGACAGGACGGTACGAGCAGTACTTC.